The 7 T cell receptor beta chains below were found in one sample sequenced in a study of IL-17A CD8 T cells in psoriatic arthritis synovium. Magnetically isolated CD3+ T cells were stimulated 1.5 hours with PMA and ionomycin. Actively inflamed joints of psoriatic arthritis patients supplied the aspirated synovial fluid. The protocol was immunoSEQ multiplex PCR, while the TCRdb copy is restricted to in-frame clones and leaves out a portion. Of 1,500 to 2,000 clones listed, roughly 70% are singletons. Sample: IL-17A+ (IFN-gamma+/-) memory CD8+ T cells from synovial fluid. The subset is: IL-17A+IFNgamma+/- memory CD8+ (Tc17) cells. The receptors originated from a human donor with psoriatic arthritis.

The CDR3, as DNA: TGTGCCAGCAGCTCCGCCACAGGGGGCGCGGCCGGGGAGCTGTTTTTT. As protein: CASSSATGGAAGELFF. The chain is built from TRBV7-3 and TRBJ2-2; 9 nucleotides align to TRBD1. The CDR3 length is 16 residues. J was trimmed by 6 bases and V by 4 bases; bases with no gene match: 9. Looked up from germline, CDR1 is SGHTA and CDR2 is FQGTGA.

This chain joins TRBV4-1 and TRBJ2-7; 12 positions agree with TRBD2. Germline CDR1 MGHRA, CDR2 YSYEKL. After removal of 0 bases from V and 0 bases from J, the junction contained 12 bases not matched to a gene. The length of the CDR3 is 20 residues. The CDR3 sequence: CASSQDIFVLAGGRSYEQYF. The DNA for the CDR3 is TGCGCCAGCAGCCAAGATATTTTCGTGCTAGCGGGAGGGCGCTCCTACGAGCAGTACTTC.

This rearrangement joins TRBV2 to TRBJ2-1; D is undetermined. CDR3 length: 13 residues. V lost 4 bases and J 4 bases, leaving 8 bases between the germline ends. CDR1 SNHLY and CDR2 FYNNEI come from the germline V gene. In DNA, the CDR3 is TGTGCCAGCAGTGTTGTGGATTACAATGAGCAGTTCTTC. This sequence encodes CASSVVDYNEQFF.

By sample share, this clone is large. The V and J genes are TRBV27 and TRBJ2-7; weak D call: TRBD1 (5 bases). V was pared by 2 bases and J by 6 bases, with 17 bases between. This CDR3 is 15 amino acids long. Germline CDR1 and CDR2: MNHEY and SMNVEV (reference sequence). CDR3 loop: CASSLTAPGSGEQYF. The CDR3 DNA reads TGTGCCAGCAGTTTAACGGCGCCAGGGTCGGGCGAGCAGTACTTC.

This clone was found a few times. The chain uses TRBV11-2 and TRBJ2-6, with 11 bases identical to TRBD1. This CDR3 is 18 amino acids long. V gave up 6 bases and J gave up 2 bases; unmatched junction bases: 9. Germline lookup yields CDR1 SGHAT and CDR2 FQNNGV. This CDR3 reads CASREPGQGVPGANVLTF. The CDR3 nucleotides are TGTGCCAGCAGAGAGCCGGGACAGGGGGTTCCTGGGGCCAACGTCCTGACTTTC. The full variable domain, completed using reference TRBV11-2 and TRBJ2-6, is EAGVAQSPRYKIIEKRQSVAFWCNPISGHATLYWYQQILGQGPKLLIQFQNNGVVDDSQLPKDRFSAERLKGVDSTLKIQPAKLEDSAVYLCASREPGQGVPGANVLTFGAGSRLTVL.

CDR3 in DNA: TGTGCCAGCTGGGTCGGGAGGACAGATACGCAGTATTTT. Encoded protein: CASWVGRTDTQYF. The chain carries TRBV6-1 and TRBJ2-3; 7 bases agree with TRBD2. Germline V lookup: CDR1 MNHNS, CDR2 SASEGT. Trimming took 8 bases from V and 3 from J; bases not matched to a gene: 5. There are 13 residues in the CDR3.

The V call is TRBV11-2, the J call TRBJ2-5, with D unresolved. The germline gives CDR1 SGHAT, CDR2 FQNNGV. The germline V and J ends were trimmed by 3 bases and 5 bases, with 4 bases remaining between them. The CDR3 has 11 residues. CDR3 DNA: TGTGCCAGCAGCTTTGGGGAGACCCAGTACTTC. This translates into CASSFGETQYF. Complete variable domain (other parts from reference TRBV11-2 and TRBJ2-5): EAGVAQSPRYKIIEKRQSVAFWCNPISGHATLYWYQQILGQGPKLLIQFQNNGVVDDSQLPKDRFSAERLKGVDSTLKIQPAKLEDSAVYLCASSFGETQYFGPGTRLLVL.